The 4 T cell receptor beta chains below all came from one sample that was sequenced in a study of response to subunit inactivated influenza vaccine (dated 2018 in TCRdb). The label giving this sample's time point can be read as: approximately 45 days after influenza vaccine administration. The library was built by means of RT-PCR. The run used an Illumina HiSeq 2500. Using fastp at Q25 and MiXCR, TCRdb reprocessed the public reads and kept productive beta chains. Rows matching on CDR3 protein sequence are summarized as one entry with the most common DNA and genes. This sample holds roughly 150,000 distinct CDR3 sequences; 11% were observed only once. Approximately 13% of the sample is taken by the ten largest. Material: non-naive T cells sorted from PBMCs, obtained 35 to 45 days after vaccination. The cell subset or site label, as the study defines it: memory T cell fraction. The source is a man aged 45-65 years who received an inactivated influenza vaccine. Donor details come from another sample of the same person, matched by shared clones.

This clonotype was detected only a few times. The rearrangement uses TRBV10-3 and TRBJ1-5; TRBD1 matches 7 bases. V was clipped by 4 bases and J by 2 bases; unmatched bases: 11. Germline loops: CDR1 ENHRY, CDR2 SYGVKD. The CDR3 covers 17 residues. This CDR3 is CAISARDSGVGNQPQHF. The CDR3 nucleotides are TGTGCCATCAGTGCCCGGGACAGTGGTGTGGGCAATCAGCCCCAGCATTTT.

This chain links TRBV6-1 with TRBJ2-7; no reliable D call. Per the germline V gene, CDR1 is MNHNS and CDR2 is SASEGT. The germline V and J ends were trimmed by 2 bases and 2 bases, with 4 bases remaining between them. The CDR3 length is 12 residues. The CDR3 sequence: CASSEWTYEQYF. CDR3 DNA: TGTGCCAGCAGTGAATGGACCTACGAGCAGTACTTC.

This clonotype was seen only a few times. The chain links TRBV2 to TRBJ1-5; unclear D gene. The CDR3 loop spans 14 amino acids. V was cut by 5 bases and J by 7 bases, with 15 bases left in between. Germline V gene sequence: CDR1 SNHLY, CDR2 FYNNEI. Here the CDR3 reads CASSTLGGSQPQHF. The CDR3 DNA is TGTGCCAGCAGTACGCTCGGAGGTAGCCAGCCCCAGCATTTT. Full variable domain (rest looked up from reference TRBV2 and TRBJ1-5): EPEVTQTPSHQVTQMGQEVILRCVPISNHLYFYWYRQILGQKVEFLVSFYNNEISEKSEIFDDQFSVERPDGSNFTLKIRSTKLEDSAMYFCASSTLGGSQPQHFGDGTRLSIL.

This clonotype has ten or more counts. This chain connects TRBV29-1 to TRBJ2-5; D not certain. CDR3 size: 13 residues. The germline CDR1 and CDR2 sequences are SQVTM and ANQGSEA. V was pared by 3 bases and J by 3 bases, with 11 bases between. The CDR3 DNA sequence: TGCAGCGTTGATGGATGGGCGGAAGAGACCCAGTACTTC. It yields the protein CSVDGWAEETQYF.